The next 15 T cell receptor beta chains were all read from a single sample in a study of T cell responses to AZD1222 COVID-19 vaccine. Assay used: immunoSEQ multiplex PCR; TCRdb lists only in-frame clones, some missing. This sample has about 180,000 clones, with roughly 92% found just once. The sequenced sample was peripheral blood, obtained on day 0 of AZD1222 vaccination. Source of these receptors: an adult in good health.

The rearrangement joins TRBV9 to TRBJ2-1; possible D gene TRBD1, 5 bases. V dropped 6 bases and J dropped 8 bases, with 21 bases sitting between them. CDR1 SGDLS and CDR2 YYNGEE come from the germline V gene. CDR3 size: 15 residues. CDR3 sequence reads: CASTSGTRAVDEQFF. CDR3 sequence (DNA): TGTGCCAGCACCTCAGGAACCAGGGCAGTCGATGAGCAGTTCTTC.

Concerning this clone: Distinct nucleotide sequences in the sample also encode this CDR3. The chain employs TRBV18 and TRBJ1-1; D gene unclear. V lost 0 bases, J lost 1 base, and 3 bases lay in between. The V gene's germline CDR1 is KGHSH and CDR2 LQKENI. This CDR3 is 13 amino acids long. CDR3 in DNA: TGTGCCAGCTCACCACCGGGGAACACTGAAGCTTTCTTT. Its protein is CASSPPGNTEAFF.

This sequence joins TRBV30 and TRBJ1-1; D might be TRBD1 (5 bases). The ends were cut back, 4 bases at V and 6 bases at J, with 21 bases in the middle. This CDR3 is 15 amino acids long. Germline V gene sequence: CDR1 GTSNPN, CDR2 SVGIG (reference sequence). As DNA, the CDR3 is TGTGCCTGGAAATTCCCCCAGGGAGGAGGCCCTGAAGCTTTCTTT. This gives the protein CAWKFPQGGGPEAFF.

The chain carries TRBV30 and TRBJ1-4; D may be TRBD1 (5 bases). From germline, CDR1 is GTSNPN and CDR2 SVGIG (reference sequence). The CDR3 length is 14 residues. V lost 1 base and J 2 bases, leaving 8 bases between the germline ends. The CDR3 protein is CAWSGRGTNEKLFF. For the CDR3, the DNA is TGTGCCTGGAGTGGCCGGGGGACTAATGAAAAACTGTTTTTT.

The chain has TRBV18 and TRBJ1-1; D unclear. This CDR3 contains 14 residues. Per germline, CDR1 KGHSH and CDR2 LQKENI. Between the trimmed V and J ends, which lost 2 bases and 0 bases, there was a span of 7 bases. CDR3 amino acids: CASSPISLNTEAFF. CDR3 DNA sequence: TGTGCCAGCTCACCAATTTCTTTGAACACTGAAGCTTTCTTT.

The chain has TRBV15 and TRBJ2-7; 7 nucleotides agree with TRBD2. The CDR3 loop spans 13 amino acids. The trim removed 4 bases at V and 3 bases at J, leaving 3 bases unmatched. The germline V gene has CDR1 LNHNV and CDR2 YYDKDF (reference sequence). Here the CDR3 reads CATSNGGSYEQYF. The CDR3 DNA follows: TGTGCCACCAGCAACGGCGGGAGCTACGAGCAGTACTTC.

This sequence joins TRBV19 and TRBJ1-2; the match to TRBD1 covers 7 bases. The CDR3 is 12 residues long. The germline V gene has CDR1 LNHDA and CDR2 SQIVND (reference sequence). V lost 8 bases and J lost 8; bases outside the gene matches: 8. The CDR3 nucleotides are TGTGCCAGTGCACCACAGGGGAAGGGCTACACCTTC. Translation: CASAPQGKGYTF.

The V call is TRBV6-1, the J call TRBJ1-1, with no clear D. Trimming took off 1 base at V and 3 bases at J, with 12 bases between the two ends. The CDR3 has 15 amino acids. Germline V gene lookup returns CDR1 MNHNS and CDR2 SASEGT. Written as DNA, the CDR3 is TGTGCCAGCAGTGAAGTGGCGGTGGGTCACACTGAAGCTTTCTTT. This encodes CASSEVAVGHTEAFF.

The chain uses TRBV2 and TRBJ2-3; possibly TRBD1 or TRBD2 for D (6 bases each). Germline-derived CDR1 and CDR2 are SNHLY and FYNNEI. The CDR3 runs to 16 residues. Trimming removed 7 bases at V and 4 bases at J, with 21 bases between. In DNA form, the CDR3 reads TGTGCCAGCACCTCCGGGGGACACAGGGTTTCAGATACGCAGTATTTT. Amino acid sequence: CASTSGGHRVSDTQYF.

The chain couples TRBV15 to TRBJ1-2, with TRBD1 matching 7 bases. J lost 2 bases, V lost 5 bases, and 2 bases had no gene match. The CDR3 is 13 residues long. Germline values: CDR1 LNHNV, CDR2 YYDKDF (reference sequence). CDR3 DNA: TGTGCCACCAGCCGGGACAGAAACTATGGCTACACCTTC. Translating gives CATSRDRNYGYTF.

This sequence joins TRBV6-1 and TRBJ1-5; no clear D. Germline V gene lookup returns CDR1 MNHNS and CDR2 SASEGT. V shed 1 base and J shed 2 bases, with 12 bases lying between them. The CDR3 consists of 16 residues. The CDR3 reads CASSEVQPGGNQPQHF. CDR3 DNA sequence: TGTGCCAGCAGTGAAGTGCAGCCTGGGGGCAATCAGCCCCAGCATTTT.

The chain couples TRBV30 to TRBJ2-6; unclear D gene. The V gene lost 5 bases and the J gene lost 3 bases, with 14 bases spanning the gap. Per germline, CDR1 GTSNPN and CDR2 SVGIG (reference sequence). The CDR3 loop spans 15 amino acids. The CDR3 sequence is CAWAPISGGANVLTF. CDR3 DNA: TGTGCCTGGGCCCCGATTTCAGGTGGGGCCAACGTCCTGACTTTC. Drawing the rest from reference TRBV30 and TRBJ2-6, the complete variable domain is SQTIHQWPATLVQPVGSPLSLECTVEGTSNPNLYWYRQAAGRGLQLLFYSVGIGQISSEVPQNLSASRPQDRQFILSSKKLLLSDSGFYLCAWAPISGGANVLTFGAGSRLTVL.

The chain employs TRBV18 and TRBJ2-7; 7 positions match TRBD2. This CDR3 has 15 amino acids. V was pared by 4 bases and J by 0 bases, with 6 bases of the junction left unmatched. Germline-derived CDR1 and CDR2 are KGHSH and LQKENI. In DNA form, the CDR3 reads TGTGCCAGCTCACTTGTAGCGGGCCCCTCCTACGAGCAGTACTTC. This encodes CASSLVAGPSYEQYF.

The rearrangement links TRBV19 to TRBJ2-2, with 8 bases identical to TRBD2. The CDR3 extends over 14 amino acids. Germline V lookup: CDR1 LNHDA, CDR2 SQIVND (reference sequence). V gave up 8 bases and J gave up 3 bases; unmatched junction bases: 5. The CDR3 reads CASGPGGYTGELFF. Written as DNA, the CDR3 is TGTGCCAGTGGGCCGGGGGGGTACACCGGGGAGCTGTTTTTT.

The V and J genes are TRBV27 and TRBJ1-6; unclear D gene. CDR1 and CDR2 (germline): MNHEY, SMNVEV (reference sequence). The CDR3 totals 13 residues. Between the trimmed V and J ends, which lost 5 bases and 0 bases, there was a span of 2 bases. CDR3 loop: CASSDSYNSPLHF. CDR3 DNA: TGTGCCAGCAGTGACTCCTATAATTCACCCCTCCACTTT.